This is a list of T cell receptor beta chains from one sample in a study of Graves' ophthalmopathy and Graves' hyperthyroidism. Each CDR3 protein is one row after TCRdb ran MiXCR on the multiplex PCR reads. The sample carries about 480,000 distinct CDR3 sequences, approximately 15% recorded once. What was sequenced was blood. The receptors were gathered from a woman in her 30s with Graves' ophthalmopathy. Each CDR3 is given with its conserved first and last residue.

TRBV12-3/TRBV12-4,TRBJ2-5,CASSITVETQYF
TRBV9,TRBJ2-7,CASSVGTSVAYEQYF
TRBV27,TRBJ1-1,CHSRGGTEAFF
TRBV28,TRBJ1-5,CASSRDREFQPQHF
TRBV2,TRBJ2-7,CARSRDRGGEQYF
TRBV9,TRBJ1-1,CASSKVGGTEAFF
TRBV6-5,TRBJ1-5,CASSWSAGTQPQHF
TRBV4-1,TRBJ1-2,CASSLTSGVAYGYTF
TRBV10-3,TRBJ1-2,CAISEGGYGYTF
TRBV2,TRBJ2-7,CASSDGIVGYEQYF
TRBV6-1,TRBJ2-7,CASSEDSLTSYEQYF